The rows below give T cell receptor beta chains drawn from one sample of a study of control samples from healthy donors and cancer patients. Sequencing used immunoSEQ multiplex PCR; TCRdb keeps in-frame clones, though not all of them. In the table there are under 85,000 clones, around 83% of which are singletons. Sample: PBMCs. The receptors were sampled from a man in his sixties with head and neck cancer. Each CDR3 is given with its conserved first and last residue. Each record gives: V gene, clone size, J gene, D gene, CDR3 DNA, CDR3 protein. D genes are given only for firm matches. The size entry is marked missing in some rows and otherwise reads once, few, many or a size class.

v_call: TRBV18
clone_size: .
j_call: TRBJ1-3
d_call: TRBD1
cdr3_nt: TGTGCCAGCTCACCCCAGGGGGCCACTGGAAACACCATATATTTT
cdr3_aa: CASSPQGATGNTIYF

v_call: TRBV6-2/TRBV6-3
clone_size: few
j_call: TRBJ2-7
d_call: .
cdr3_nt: TGTGCCAGCAGTCAAACATCCTACGAGCAGTACTTC
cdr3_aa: CASSQTSYEQYF

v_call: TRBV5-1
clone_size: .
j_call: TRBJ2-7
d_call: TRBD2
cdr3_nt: TGCGCCAGCAGCCGGGGACTAGCGGGAGGTACCGCCTACGAGCAGTACTTC
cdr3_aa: CASSRGLAGGTAYEQYF

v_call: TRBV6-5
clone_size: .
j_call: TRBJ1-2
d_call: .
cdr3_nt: TGTGCCAGCAGCTTCAAAGCAGACGGCGCAGGAGGCTACACCTTC
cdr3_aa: CASSFKADGAGGYTF

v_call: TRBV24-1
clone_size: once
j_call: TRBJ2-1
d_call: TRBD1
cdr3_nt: TGTGCCACCAGTGCCGTAGCCGGACAGGGGGCACATCACTCCTACAATGAGCAGTTCTTC
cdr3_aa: CATSAVAGQGAHHSYNEQFF

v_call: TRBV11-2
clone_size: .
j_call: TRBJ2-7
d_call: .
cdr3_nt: TGTGCCAGCACCTATTCATTGAACGAGCAGTACTTC
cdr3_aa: CASTYSLNEQYF

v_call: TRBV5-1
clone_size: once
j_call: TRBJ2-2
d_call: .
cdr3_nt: TGCGCCAGCAGATTAGGGGTTGCGAACACCGGGGAGCTGTTTTTT
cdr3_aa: CASRLGVANTGELFF

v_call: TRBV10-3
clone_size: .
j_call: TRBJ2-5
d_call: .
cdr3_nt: TGTGCCATCAGAGCCGGGACCGAACCGGGGACCCAGTACTTC
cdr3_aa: CAIRAGTEPGTQYF

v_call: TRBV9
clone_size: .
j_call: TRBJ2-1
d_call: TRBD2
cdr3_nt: TGTGCCAGCAGCGTAGGGGGACTAGCGGGAGTAAATGAGCAGTTCTTC
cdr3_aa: CASSVGGLAGVNEQFF

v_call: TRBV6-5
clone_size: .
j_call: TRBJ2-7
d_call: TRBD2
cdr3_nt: TGTGCCAGCAGTTACGCTAGCGGGAGGGCCGAGGACGAGCAGTACTTC
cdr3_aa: CASSYASGRAEDEQYF

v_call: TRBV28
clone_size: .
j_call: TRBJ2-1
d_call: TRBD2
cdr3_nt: TGTGCCAGCAGTTTATTAGGACTAGCGGGAGGGAACAATGAGCAGTTCTTC
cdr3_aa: CASSLLGLAGGNNEQFF

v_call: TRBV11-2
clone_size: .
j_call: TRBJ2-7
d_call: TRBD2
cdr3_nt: TGTGCCAGCAGCCCCCTCTCTCTAGCGGAGTACGGGTTTTACGAGCAGTACTTC
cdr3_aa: CASSPLSLAEYGFYEQYF

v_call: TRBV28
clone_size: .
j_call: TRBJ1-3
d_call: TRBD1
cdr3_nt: TGTGCCAGCAGTCAGCCGGGACAGCTCTCCGGAAACACCATATATTTT
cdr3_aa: CASSQPGQLSGNTIYF

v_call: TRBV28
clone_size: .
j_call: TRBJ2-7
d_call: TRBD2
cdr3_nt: TGTGCCAGCCGCGGACTAGCGGGATTCCTTTACGAGCAGTACTTC
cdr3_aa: CASRGLAGFLYEQYF

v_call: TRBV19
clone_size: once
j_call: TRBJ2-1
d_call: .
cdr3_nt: TGTGCCAGTAAAGGGACTCTTCCTGGCAATGAGCAGTTCTTC
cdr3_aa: CASKGTLPGNEQFF

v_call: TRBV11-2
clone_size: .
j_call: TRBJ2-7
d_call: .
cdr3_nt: TGTGCCAGCAGCTCCTCGACCGTATACGAGCAGTACTTC
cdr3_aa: CASSSSTVYEQYF

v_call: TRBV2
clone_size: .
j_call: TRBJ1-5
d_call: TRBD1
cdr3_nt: TGTGCCAGCAGCGGACAGGGGGCCCCCAATCAGCCCCAGCATTTT
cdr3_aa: CASSGQGAPNQPQHF

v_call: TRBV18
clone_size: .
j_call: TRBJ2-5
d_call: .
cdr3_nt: TGTGCCAGCTCACCACCTTTACAGCAAGAGACCCAGTACTTC
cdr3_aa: CASSPPLQQETQYF

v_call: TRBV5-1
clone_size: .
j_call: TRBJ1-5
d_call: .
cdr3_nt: TGCGCCAGCAGCCCGGACAGTTCGAATCAGCCCCAGCATTTT
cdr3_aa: CASSPDSSNQPQHF

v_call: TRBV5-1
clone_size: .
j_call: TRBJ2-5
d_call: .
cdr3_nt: TGCGCCAGCAGCCCCATGGTAGGAGAGACCCAGTACTTC
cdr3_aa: CASSPMVGETQYF

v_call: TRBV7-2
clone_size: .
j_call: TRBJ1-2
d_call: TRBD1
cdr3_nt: TGTGCCAGCAGCTTCCGGGACAGGGCCCGCTATGGCTACACCTTC
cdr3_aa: CASSFRDRARYGYTF

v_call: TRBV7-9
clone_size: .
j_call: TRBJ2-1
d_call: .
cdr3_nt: TGTGCCAGCAGCCGGACCCTTAGCTCCTACAATGAGCAGTTCTTC
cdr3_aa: CASSRTLSSYNEQFF

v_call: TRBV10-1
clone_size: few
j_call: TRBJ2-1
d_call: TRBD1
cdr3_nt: TGCGCCAGCAGTACGGGACAGAACCTTCGGGAGCAGTTCTTC
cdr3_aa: CASSTGQNLREQFF

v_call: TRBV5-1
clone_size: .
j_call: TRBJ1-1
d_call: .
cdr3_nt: TGCGCCAGCAGCGAGATGAACACTGAAGCTTTCTTT
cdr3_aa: CASSEMNTEAFF

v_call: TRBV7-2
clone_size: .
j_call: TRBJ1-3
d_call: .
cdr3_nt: TGTGCCAGCAGCTTAGGTCAGGGAAACACCATATATTTT
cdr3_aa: CASSLGQGNTIYF

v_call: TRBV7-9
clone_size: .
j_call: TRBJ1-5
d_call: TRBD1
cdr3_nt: TGTGCCAGCAGCTTAGGCGGACAGGGGACTAGCAATCAGCCCCAGCATTTT
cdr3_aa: CASSLGGQGTSNQPQHF

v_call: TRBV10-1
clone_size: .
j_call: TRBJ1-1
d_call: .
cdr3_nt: TGCGCCAGCAGTGATCTATGGGGGACCAACACTGAAGCTTTCTTT
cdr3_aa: CASSDLWGTNTEAFF

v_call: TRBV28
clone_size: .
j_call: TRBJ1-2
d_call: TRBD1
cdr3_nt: TGTGCCAGCAGTTTAAACGGACAGGGCTATGGCTACACCTTC
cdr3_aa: CASSLNGQGYGYTF

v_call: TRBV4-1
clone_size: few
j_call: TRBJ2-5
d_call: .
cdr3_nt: TGCGCCAGCAGCCAAGGATTACCTGGAGTCTTAGGGACCCAGTACTTC
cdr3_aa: CASSQGLPGVLGTQYF

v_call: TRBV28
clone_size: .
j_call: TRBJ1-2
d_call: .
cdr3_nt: TGTGCCAGCAGAAAGGGGACCGTTAACTATGGCTACACCTTC
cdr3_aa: CASRKGTVNYGYTF

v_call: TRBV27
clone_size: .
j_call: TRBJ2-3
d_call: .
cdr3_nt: TGTGCCAGCAGTTTACTGGGCGGGACGGGCACAGATACGCAGTATTTT
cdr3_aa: CASSLLGGTGTDTQYF

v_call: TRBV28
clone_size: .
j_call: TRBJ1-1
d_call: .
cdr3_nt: TGTGCCAGCAGACGGGTAAACTCTGAAGCTTTCTTT
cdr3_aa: CASRRVNSEAFF

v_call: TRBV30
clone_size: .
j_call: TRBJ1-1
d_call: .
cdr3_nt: TGTGCCTGGAGTGCTCCCGGGGGTGCGCAACCGTGGGCTTTCTTT
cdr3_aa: CAWSAPGGAQPWAFF

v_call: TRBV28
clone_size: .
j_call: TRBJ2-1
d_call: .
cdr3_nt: TGTGCCAGCAGTTTATTGGGCGGGACCAGCGGGCGGGACAATGAGCAGTTCTTC
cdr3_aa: CASSLLGGTSGRDNEQFF

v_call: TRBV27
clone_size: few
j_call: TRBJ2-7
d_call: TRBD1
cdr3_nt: TGTGCCAGCAGTTTAGCGACAGGGGGTGGTTACGAGCAGTACTTC
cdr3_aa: CASSLATGGGYEQYF

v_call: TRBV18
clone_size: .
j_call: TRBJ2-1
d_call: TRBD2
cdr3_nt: TGTGCCAGCTCACCAACTAGCGGTAACTACAATGAGCAGTTCTTC
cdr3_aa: CASSPTSGNYNEQFF

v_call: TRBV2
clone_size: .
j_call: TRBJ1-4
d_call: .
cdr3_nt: TGTGCCAGCAGCCCGGCTCGCGGTGGGGAAAAACTGTTTTTT
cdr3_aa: CASSPARGGEKLFF

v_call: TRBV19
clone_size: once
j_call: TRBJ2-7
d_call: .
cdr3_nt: TGTGCCAGTAGTATGGGGGGTGGGCCCTACGAGCAGTACTTC
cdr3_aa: CASSMGGGPYEQYF

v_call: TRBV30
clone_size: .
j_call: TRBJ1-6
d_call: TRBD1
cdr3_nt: TGTGCCTGGAGTCCGTTGGACAGGGAGAAATCACCCCTCCACTTT
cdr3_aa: CAWSPLDREKSPLHF

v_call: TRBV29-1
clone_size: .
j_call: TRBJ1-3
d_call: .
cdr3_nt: TGCAGCGTGTCGGGGTATGGAAACACCATATATTTT
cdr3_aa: CSVSGYGNTIYF

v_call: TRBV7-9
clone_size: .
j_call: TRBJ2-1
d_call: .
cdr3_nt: TGTGCCAGCAGCTTAGTACTTATAAATGAGCAGTTCTTC
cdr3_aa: CASSLVLINEQFF

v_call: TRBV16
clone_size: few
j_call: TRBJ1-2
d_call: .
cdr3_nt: TGTGCCAGCAGCCCAGGTTTCAGGGGCCTGGATATCTACACCTTC
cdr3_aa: CASSPGFRGLDIYTF

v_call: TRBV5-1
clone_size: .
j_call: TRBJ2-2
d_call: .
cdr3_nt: TGCGCCAGCAACCTCGTAGGGACAACGAACACCGGGGAGCTGTTTTTT
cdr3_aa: CASNLVGTTNTGELFF

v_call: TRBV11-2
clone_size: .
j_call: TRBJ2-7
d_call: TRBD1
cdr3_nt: TGTGCCAGCAGCCGGAGTTCAGGGGGCCCCTCCTACGAGCAGTACTTC
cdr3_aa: CASSRSSGGPSYEQYF

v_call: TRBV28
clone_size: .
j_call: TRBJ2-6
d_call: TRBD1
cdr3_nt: TGTGCCAGCAGTTCACAGGGGGCTGGGGCCAACGTCCTGACTTTC
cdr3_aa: CASSSQGAGANVLTF

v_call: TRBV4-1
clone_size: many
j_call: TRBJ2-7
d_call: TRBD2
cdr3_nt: TGCGCCAGCAGCCAAGATCGTTCCGGGACTAGCGGGGTAGAGCAGTACTTC
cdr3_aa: CASSQDRSGTSGVEQYF

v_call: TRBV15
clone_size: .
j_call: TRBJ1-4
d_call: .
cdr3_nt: TGTGCCACCAGCGCCCGGGGAGGGGGGAATGAAAAACTGTTTTTT
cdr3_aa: CATSARGGGNEKLFF

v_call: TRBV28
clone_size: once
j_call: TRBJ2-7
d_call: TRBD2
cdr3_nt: TGTGCCAGCAGTTTATGGGGGACTAGCGGTTCCTACGAGCAGTACTTC
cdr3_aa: CASSLWGTSGSYEQYF

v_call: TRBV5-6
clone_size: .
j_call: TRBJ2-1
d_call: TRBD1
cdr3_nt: TGTGCCAGCAGCTCGACAGGGAGCAATGAGCAGTTCTTC
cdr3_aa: CASSSTGSNEQFF

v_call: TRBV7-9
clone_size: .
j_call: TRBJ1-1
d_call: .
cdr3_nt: TGTGCCAGCAGCTCGACGGGGGGAATCGACACTGAAGCTTTCTTT
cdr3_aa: CASSSTGGIDTEAFF

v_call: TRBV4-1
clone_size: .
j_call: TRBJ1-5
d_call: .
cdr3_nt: TGCGCCAGCAGCCAAGGACGGGGGCGCAGGGGCAATCAGCCCCAGCATTTT
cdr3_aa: CASSQGRGRRGNQPQHF

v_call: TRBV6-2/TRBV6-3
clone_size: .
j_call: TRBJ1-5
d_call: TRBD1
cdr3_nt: TGTGCCAGCAGCCAGGGACAGGTCGATCAGCCCCAGCATTTT
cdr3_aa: CASSQGQVDQPQHF

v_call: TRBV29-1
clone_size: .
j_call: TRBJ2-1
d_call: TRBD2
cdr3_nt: TGCAGCGTCCTGGGACTAGCGGGAGGAACCTACAATGAGCAGTTCTTC
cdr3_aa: CSVLGLAGGTYNEQFF

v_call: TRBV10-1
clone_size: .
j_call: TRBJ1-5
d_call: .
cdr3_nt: TGCGCCAGCAGTGAATCCGAGCTCCAGCCCCAGCATTTT
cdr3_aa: CASSESELQPQHF

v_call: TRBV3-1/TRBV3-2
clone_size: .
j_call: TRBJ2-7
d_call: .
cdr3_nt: TGTGCCAGCAGCCAAGATCTGGCACTATACGAGCAGTACTTC
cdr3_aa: CASSQDLALYEQYF

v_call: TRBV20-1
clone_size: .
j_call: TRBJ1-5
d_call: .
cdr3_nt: TGCACTGACAGCCGGCCCCAGCATTTT
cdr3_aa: CTDSRPQHF

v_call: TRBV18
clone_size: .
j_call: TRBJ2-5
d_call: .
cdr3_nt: TGTGCCAGCTCACCACTAGGTACCGTGCAAGAGACCCAGTACTTC
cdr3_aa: CASSPLGTVQETQYF

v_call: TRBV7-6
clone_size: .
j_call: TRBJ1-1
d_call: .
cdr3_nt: TGTGCCAGCAGCTTAATGGGCCAGATTAACACTGAAGCTTTCTTT
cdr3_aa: CASSLMGQINTEAFF

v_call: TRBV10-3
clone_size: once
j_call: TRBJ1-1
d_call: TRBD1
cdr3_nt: TGTGCCATCAGTGGGACAGGGGGGAACACTGAAGCTTTCTTT
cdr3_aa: CAISGTGGNTEAFF

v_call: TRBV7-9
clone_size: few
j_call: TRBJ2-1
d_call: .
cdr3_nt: TGTGCCAGCAGCTTAGGGGGAAGCAATGAGCAGTTCTTC
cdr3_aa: CASSLGGSNEQFF